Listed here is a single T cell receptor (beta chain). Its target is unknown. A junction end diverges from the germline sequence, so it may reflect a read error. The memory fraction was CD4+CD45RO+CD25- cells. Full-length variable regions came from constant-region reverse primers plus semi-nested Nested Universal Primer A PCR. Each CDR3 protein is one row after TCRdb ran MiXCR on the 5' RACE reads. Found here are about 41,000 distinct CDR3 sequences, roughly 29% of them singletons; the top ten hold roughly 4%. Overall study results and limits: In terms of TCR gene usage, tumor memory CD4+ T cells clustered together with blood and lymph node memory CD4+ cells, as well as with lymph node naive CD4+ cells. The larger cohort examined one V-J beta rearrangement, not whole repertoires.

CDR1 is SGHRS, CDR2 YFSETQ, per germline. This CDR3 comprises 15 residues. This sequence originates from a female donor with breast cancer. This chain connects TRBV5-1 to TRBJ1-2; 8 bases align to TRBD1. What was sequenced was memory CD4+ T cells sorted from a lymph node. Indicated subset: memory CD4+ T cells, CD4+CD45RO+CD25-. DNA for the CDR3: TGCGCCAGCAGCTCTTCGCCGGGGACAGGTTATGCCTACACCTTC. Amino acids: CASSSSPGTGYAYTF.